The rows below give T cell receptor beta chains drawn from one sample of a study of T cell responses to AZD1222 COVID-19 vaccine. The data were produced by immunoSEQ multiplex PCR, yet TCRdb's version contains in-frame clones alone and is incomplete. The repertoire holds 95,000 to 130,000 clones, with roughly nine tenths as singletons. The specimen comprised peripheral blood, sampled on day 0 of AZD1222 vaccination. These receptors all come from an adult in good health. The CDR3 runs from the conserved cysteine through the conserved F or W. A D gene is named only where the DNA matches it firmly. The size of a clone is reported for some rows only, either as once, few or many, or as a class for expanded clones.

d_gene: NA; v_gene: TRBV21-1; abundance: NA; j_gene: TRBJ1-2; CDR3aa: CASSKVDPPWGYTF; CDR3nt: TGTGCCAGCAGCAAGGTAGATCCTCCTTGGGGCTACACCTTC
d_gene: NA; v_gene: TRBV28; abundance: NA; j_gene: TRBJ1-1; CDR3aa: CASSLRVYTEAFF; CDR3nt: TGTGCCAGCAGTTTAAGAGTATACACTGAAGCTTTCTTT
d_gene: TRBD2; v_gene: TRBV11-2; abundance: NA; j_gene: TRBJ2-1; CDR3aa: CASSSFRGGTNEQFF; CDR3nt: TGTGCCAGCAGCTCGTTCCGCGGGGGTACCAATGAGCAGTTCTTC
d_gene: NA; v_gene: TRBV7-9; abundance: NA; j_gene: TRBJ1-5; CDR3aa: CASSLLSSAQPQHF; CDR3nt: TGTGCCAGCAGCTTGCTGTCTAGTGCTCAGCCCCAGCATTTT
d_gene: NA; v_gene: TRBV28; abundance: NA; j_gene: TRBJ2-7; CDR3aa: CASSFLEGTYEQYF; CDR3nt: TGTGCCAGCAGTTTTTTGGAGGGTACCTACGAGCAGTACTTC
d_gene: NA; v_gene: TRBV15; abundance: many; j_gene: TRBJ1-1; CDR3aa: CATSRDLGTTEAFF; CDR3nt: TGTGCCACCAGCAGAGATCTGGGTACCACTGAAGCTTTCTTT
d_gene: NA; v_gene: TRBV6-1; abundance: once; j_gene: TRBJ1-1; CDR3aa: CASSEATYKNTEAFF; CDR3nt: TGTGCCAGCAGTGAAGCAACTTATAAGAACACTGAAGCTTTCTTT
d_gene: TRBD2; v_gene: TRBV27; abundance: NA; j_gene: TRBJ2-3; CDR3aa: CASSFGTGGTQYF; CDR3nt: TGTGCCAGCAGCTTCGGGACGGGGGGTACGCAGTATTTT
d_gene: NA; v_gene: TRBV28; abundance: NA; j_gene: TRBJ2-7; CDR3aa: CASLQGGLSYEQYF; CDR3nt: TGTGCCAGCCTACAGGGAGGGCTTTCCTACGAGCAGTACTTC
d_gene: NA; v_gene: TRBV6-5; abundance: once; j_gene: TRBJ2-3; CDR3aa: CASAGRPTDTQYF; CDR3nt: TGTGCCAGCGCAGGGCGCCCCACAGATACGCAGTATTTT
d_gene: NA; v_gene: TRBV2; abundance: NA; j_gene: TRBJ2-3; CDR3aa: CASSAPDGSTDTQYF; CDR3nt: TGTGCCAGCAGTGCGCCTGACGGTAGCACAGATACGCAGTATTTT
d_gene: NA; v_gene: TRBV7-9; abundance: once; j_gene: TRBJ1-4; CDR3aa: CASSPSLGNEKLFF; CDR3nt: TGTGCCAGCAGTCCTTCGTTGGGTAATGAAAAACTGTTTTTT
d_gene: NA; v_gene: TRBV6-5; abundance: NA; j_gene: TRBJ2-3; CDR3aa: CASSYARPLTDTQYF; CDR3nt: TGTGCCAGCAGTTACGCGCGACCCCTCACAGATACGCAGTATTTT
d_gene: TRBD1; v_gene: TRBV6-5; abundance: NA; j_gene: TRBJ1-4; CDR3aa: CASSSMTGEKLFF; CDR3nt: TGTGCCAGCAGTTCCATGACAGGGGAAAAACTGTTTTTT
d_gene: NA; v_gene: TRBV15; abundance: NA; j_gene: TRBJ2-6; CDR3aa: CATSLDASSGANVLTF; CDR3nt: TGTGCCACCAGCCTCGACGCGTCTTCTGGGGCCAACGTCCTGACTTTC
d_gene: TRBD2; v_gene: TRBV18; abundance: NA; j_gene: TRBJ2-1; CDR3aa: CASSPKARGGEQFF; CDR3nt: TGTGCCAGCTCACCTAAAGCGAGGGGAGGGGAGCAGTTCTTC
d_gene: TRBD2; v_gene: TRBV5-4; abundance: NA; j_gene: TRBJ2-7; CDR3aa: CASSSTGTSIHEQYF; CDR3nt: TGTGCCAGCAGCTCGACCGGGACTAGTATTCACGAGCAGTACTTC
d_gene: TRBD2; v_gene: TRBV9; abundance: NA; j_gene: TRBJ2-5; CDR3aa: CASSSSTSGETQYF; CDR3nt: TGTGCCAGCAGCTCCTCGACTAGCGGCGAGACCCAGTACTTC
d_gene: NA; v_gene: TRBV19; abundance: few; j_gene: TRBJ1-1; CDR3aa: CASTSAQGTGEAFF; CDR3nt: TGTGCCAGTACCTCAGCCCAGGGAACGGGTGAAGCTTTCTTT
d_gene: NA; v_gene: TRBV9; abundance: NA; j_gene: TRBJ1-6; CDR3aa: CASSVVGNSPLHF; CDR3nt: TGTGCCAGCAGCGTTGTGGGAAATTCACCCCTCCACTTT
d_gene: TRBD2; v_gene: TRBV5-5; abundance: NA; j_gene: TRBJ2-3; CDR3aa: CASSARLAVNTQYF; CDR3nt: TGTGCCAGCAGCGCTAGACTAGCGGTAAATACGCAGTATTTT
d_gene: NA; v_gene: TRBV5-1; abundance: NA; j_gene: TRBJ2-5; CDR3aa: CASSFPAGEVIGETQYF; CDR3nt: TGCGCCAGCAGCTTCCCGGCAGGAGAGGTTATAGGGGAGACCCAGTACTTC
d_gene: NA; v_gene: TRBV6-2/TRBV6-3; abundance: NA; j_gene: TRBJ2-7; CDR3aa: CASSYSGHPEQYF; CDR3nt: TGTGCCAGCAGTTACTCCGGACATCCCGAGCAGTACTTC